This is a list of T cell receptor beta chains from one sample in a study of identical twins. MiXCR, run by TCRdb on the 5' RACE reads, gives a single entry per CDR3 protein. Altogether about 220,000 distinct CDR3 sequences are present, 7.5% being singletons, with the ten largest covering more than 1.5%. The sample was also reused in another study, on yellow fever vaccine responses in identical twins.

The source material was memory (CD45RO+) T cells sorted from blood. Every receptor here comes from a woman aged 18-29 years in good health. CDR3s include the opening cysteine and the closing phenylalanine or tryptophan. Fields, in order: J gene, clone size, D gene, V gene, CDR3 protein, CDR3 DNA. D genes are given only for firm matches. Clone size is not always given. Where it is, it says once, few, many or a class for expanded clones.

J gene: TRBJ2-1
clone size: few
D gene: TRBD1
V gene: TRBV28
CDR3 protein: CASIAGDRVYNEQFF
CDR3 DNA: TGTGCCAGCATCGCAGGGGACAGGGTTTACAATGAGCAGTTCTTC

J gene: TRBJ1-3
clone size: .
D gene: TRBD1
V gene: TRBV12-3/TRBV12-4
CDR3 protein: CASRDRGILGNTIYF
CDR3 DNA: TGTGCCAGCAGAGACAGGGGTATCCTTGGAAACACCATATATTTT

J gene: TRBJ1-1
clone size: .
D gene: .
V gene: TRBV5-1
CDR3 protein: CASSLGEDTEAFF
CDR3 DNA: TGCGCCAGCAGCTTAGGGGAGGACACTGAAGCTTTCTTT

J gene: TRBJ1-4
clone size: .
D gene: TRBD1
V gene: TRBV7-2
CDR3 protein: CASSLNRGWEKLFF
CDR3 DNA: TGTGCCAGCAGCTTAAACAGGGGATGGGAAAAACTGTTTTTT

J gene: TRBJ2-7
clone size: .
D gene: .
V gene: TRBV7-2
CDR3 protein: CASSQTEQVVYEQYF
CDR3 DNA: TGTGCCAGCAGCCAAACGGAACAAGTAGTCTACGAGCAGTACTTC

J gene: TRBJ2-1
clone size: few
D gene: TRBD2
V gene: TRBV5-6
CDR3 protein: CASSPLAGGLGNEQFF
CDR3 DNA: TGTGCCAGCAGCCCCTTGGCGGGGGGGCTTGGCAATGAGCAGTTCTTC

J gene: TRBJ2-7
clone size: .
D gene: .
V gene: TRBV6-1
CDR3 protein: CASSRPTQGMFGEQYF
CDR3 DNA: TGTGCCAGCAGTCGCCCTACACAGGGAATGTTTGGCGAGCAGTACTTC

J gene: TRBJ2-3
clone size: many
D gene: .
V gene: TRBV7-2
CDR3 protein: CASSFQPMSGDTQYF
CDR3 DNA: TGTGCCAGCAGCTTTCAGCCCATGTCGGGAGATACGCAGTATTTT

J gene: TRBJ2-5
clone size: few
D gene: .
V gene: TRBV20-1
CDR3 protein: CSARDLPGLPGQETQYF
CDR3 DNA: TGCAGTGCTAGAGATCTACCGGGACTCCCTGGCCAAGAGACCCAGTACTTC

J gene: TRBJ1-4
clone size: few
D gene: .
V gene: TRBV2
CDR3 protein: CASRAKTATNEKLFF
CDR3 DNA: TGTGCCAGCCGTGCGAAGACGGCAACTAATGAAAAACTGTTTTTT

J gene: TRBJ2-1
clone size: many
D gene: .
V gene: TRBV3-1
CDR3 protein: CASSQLRDRQDNEQFF
CDR3 DNA: TGTGCCAGCAGCCAACTAAGAGACCGGCAAGACAATGAGCAGTTCTTC

J gene: TRBJ2-1
clone size: many
D gene: .
V gene: TRBV9
CDR3 protein: CASSLGLLSYNEQFF
CDR3 DNA: TGTGCCAGCAGCCTGGGACTCCTCTCCTACAATGAGCAGTTCTTC

J gene: TRBJ2-7
clone size: .
D gene: TRBD1
V gene: TRBV7-9
CDR3 protein: CASSSSGTGPSGEQYF
CDR3 DNA: TGTGCCAGCAGCTCGTCCGGGACAGGTCCTTCCGGCGAGCAGTACTTC

J gene: TRBJ1-5
clone size: .
D gene: .
V gene: TRBV20-1
CDR3 protein: CSARDRNQPQHF
CDR3 DNA: TGCAGTGCTAGGGACCGCAATCAGCCCCAGCATTTT

J gene: TRBJ1-3
clone size: .
D gene: TRBD1
V gene: TRBV14
CDR3 protein: CASSPQGHSGNTIYF
CDR3 DNA: TGTGCCAGCAGTCCACAGGGGCACTCTGGAAACACCATATATTTT

J gene: TRBJ2-7
clone size: many
D gene: TRBD2
V gene: TRBV20-1
CDR3 protein: CSRRSAGDNYEQYF
CDR3 DNA: TGCAGCAGAAGGTCGGCGGGAGATAACTACGAGCAGTACTTC

J gene: TRBJ2-1
clone size: few
D gene: .
V gene: TRBV7-6
CDR3 protein: CASSLVVDGQGSEQFF
CDR3 DNA: TGTGCCAGCAGCTTAGTTGTGGACGGTCAGGGCAGTGAGCAGTTCTTC

J gene: TRBJ1-2
clone size: .
D gene: .
V gene: TRBV5-1
CDR3 protein: CASSLASGGPYGYTF
CDR3 DNA: TGCGCCAGCAGCTTGGCCTCTGGGGGTCCCTATGGCTACACCTTC

J gene: TRBJ2-5
clone size: few
D gene: .
V gene: TRBV20-1
CDR3 protein: CSARVLGDTQETQYF
CDR3 DNA: TGCAGTGCTAGAGTGCTCGGGGACACTCAAGAGACCCAGTACTTC

J gene: TRBJ2-1
clone size: many
D gene: TRBD2
V gene: TRBV7-2
CDR3 protein: CASSLALAGGDNEQFF
CDR3 DNA: TGTGCCAGCAGCTTAGCTTTAGCGGGAGGGGACAATGAGCAGTTCTTC

J gene: TRBJ2-5
clone size: .
D gene: TRBD2
V gene: TRBV20-1
CDR3 protein: CSAQPWTSGGAAETQYF
CDR3 DNA: TGCAGTGCTCAACCCTGGACTAGCGGGGGGGCTGCGGAGACCCAGTACTTC

J gene: TRBJ2-7
clone size: few
D gene: .
V gene: TRBV5-1
CDR3 protein: CASSLGASYSF
CDR3 DNA: TGCGCCAGCAGCTTGGGAGCCTCTTATTCATTC

J gene: TRBJ1-1
clone size: many
D gene: .
V gene: TRBV12-3/TRBV12-4
CDR3 protein: CASSRELNTEAFF
CDR3 DNA: TGTGCCAGCAGTCGGGAGTTGAACACTGAAGCTTTCTTT

J gene: TRBJ1-2
clone size: few
D gene: .
V gene: TRBV6-1
CDR3 protein: CASTMGPVGGYTF
CDR3 DNA: TGTGCCAGCACGATGGGACCGGTCGGTGGCTACACCTTC

J gene: TRBJ2-7
clone size: few
D gene: .
V gene: TRBV20-1
CDR3 protein: CSARSGSPSPYEQYF
CDR3 DNA: TGCAGTGCTAGATCTGGCAGTCCTTCCCCCTACGAGCAGTACTTC

J gene: TRBJ2-3
clone size: many
D gene: .
V gene: TRBV7-9
CDR3 protein: CASSSSASTDTQYF
CDR3 DNA: TGTGCCAGCAGCTCTAGCGCAAGCACAGATACGCAGTATTTT

J gene: TRBJ2-1
clone size: .
D gene: TRBD2
V gene: TRBV11-3
CDR3 protein: CASSPYSGLADNEQFF
CDR3 DNA: TGTGCCAGCAGCCCCTATTCGGGACTAGCGGATAATGAGCAGTTCTTC

J gene: TRBJ2-3
clone size: many
D gene: TRBD2
V gene: TRBV4-3
CDR3 protein: CASSQDLAGATDTQYF
CDR3 DNA: TGCGCCAGCAGCCAAGATCTAGCGGGGGCCACAGATACGCAGTATTTT

J gene: TRBJ2-5
clone size: many
D gene: .
V gene: TRBV29-1
CDR3 protein: CSVEEHGANF
CDR3 DNA: TGCAGCGTTGAAGAGCATGGAGCCAACTTC